This is a list of T cell receptor beta chains from one sample in a study of T cell changes during pregnancy in multiple sclerosis. Profiling relied on immunoSEQ multiplex PCR, and the TCRdb table lists in-frame clones only, not all of them. The sample yields 45,000 to 60,000 clones, approximately 90% seen once. This material consisted of CD8+ T cells from peripheral blood mononuclear cells, taken in the second trimester of pregnancy. These receptors were obtained from a female donor with multiple sclerosis, enrolled in a pregnancy study. Both conserved end residues are part of each CDR3. D genes are given only for firm matches. Rows give clone size only sometimes, using once, few, many, or a class for an expanded clone.

clone size | CDR3 length | J gene | V gene | D gene | CDR3 DNA | CDR3 protein
- | 17 | TRBJ1-2 | TRBV9 | - | TGTGCCAGCAGCGTAGGGGCAGAAATCGCTACTAACTATGGCTACACCTTC | CASSVGAEIATNYGYTF
once | 17 | TRBJ2-3 | TRBV19 | TRBD1 | TGTGCCAGTAGTACTCTGATCGGGACAGGTAGCACAGATACGCAGTATTTT | CASSTLIGTGSTDTQYF
few | 14 | TRBJ1-1 | TRBV27 | - | TGTGCCAGCAGTTCGATAGATCCGGGGACTGAAGCTTTCTTT | CASSSIDPGTEAFF
- | 19 | TRBJ2-3 | TRBV5-8 | - | TGTGCCAGCAGCTTGGCTCTTCGGGGACTGGAATTGAACACAGATACGCAGTATTTT | CASSLALRGLELNTDTQYF
- | 17 | TRBJ2-1 | TRBV7-9 | TRBD2 | TGTGCCAGCAGCTTAGCGCTGGGCGGGAGCTCCTACAATGAGCAGTTCTTC | CASSLALGGSSYNEQFF
- | 14 | TRBJ2-7 | TRBV2 | - | TGTGCCAGCAGTGAAACGGGGGGACATTACGAGCAGTACTTC | CASSETGGHYEQYF
- | 17 | TRBJ2-3 | TRBV7-8 | TRBD2 | TGTGCCAGCAGCTCCGAGTTAGCGGGAATCGTCACAGATACGCAGTATTTT | CASSSELAGIVTDTQYF
once | 15 | TRBJ2-1 | TRBV7-6 | TRBD2 | TGTGCCAGCAGCCTACTAGCGGGGGGCTACAATGAGCAGTTCTTC | CASSLLAGGYNEQFF
- | 14 | TRBJ2-2 | TRBV6-1 | - | TGTGCCAGCAGTGAAGTGGCAGGGACCGGGGAGCTGTTTTTT | CASSEVAGTGELFF
- | 17 | TRBJ1-4 | TRBV30 | TRBD1 | TGTGCCTGGAGTGTAGTTTCCCCCGGGACAGGGGGAGAAAAACTGTTTTTT | CAWSVVSPGTGGEKLFF
- | 14 | TRBJ1-1 | TRBV5-6 | - | TGTGCCAGCAGCTTGATGGGGGCTGGCACTGAAGCTTTCTTT | CASSLMGAGTEAFF
- | 15 | TRBJ1-6 | TRBV6-5 | - | TGTGCCAGCAGCCAACGGGACACTGAGAATTCACCCCTCCACTTT | CASSQRDTENSPLHF
medium-sized | 12 | TRBJ2-1 | TRBV10-2 | TRBD2 | TGCGCCACATCGGGGGGGGTTAATGAGCAGTTCTTC | CATSGGVNEQFF
once | 14 | TRBJ2-7 | TRBV2 | - | TGTGCCAGCACCGACAGGACAGCAACCTACGAGCAGTACTTC | CASTDRTATYEQYF
- | 11 | TRBJ1-2 | TRBV29-1 | TRBD1 | TGCAGCGTGGACAGGGGCTATGGCTACACCTTC | CSVDRGYGYTF
- | 14 | TRBJ1-5 | TRBV15 | - | TGTGCCACCAGCAGCCGCTTCGGTCGGAGAGCCCAGCATTTT | CATSSRFGRRAQHF
- | 15 | TRBJ2-3 | TRBV27 | TRBD2 | TGTGCCAGCAGTGGCGGGGGAGGGGAGGCAGATACGCAGTATTTT | CASSGGGGEADTQYF
once | 13 | TRBJ1-5 | TRBV6-5 | - | TGTGCCAGCAGTTACTCGCTCCAGCAGCCCCAGCATTTT | CASSYSLQQPQHF
- | 14 | TRBJ1-6 | TRBV14 | TRBD1 | TGTGCCAGCAGCCAAGGGACAGGGCGTTCACCCCTCCACTTT | CASSQGTGRSPLHF
- | 14 | TRBJ2-4 | TRBV18 | - | TGTGCCAGCTCACCAAGTCAGGGTAAAAACATTCAGTACTTC | CASSPSQGKNIQYF
- | 16 | TRBJ1-2 | TRBV4-1 | TRBD1 | TGCGCCAGCAGCCAGACCCCGACAGGGAGTGACTATGGCTACACCTTC | CASSQTPTGSDYGYTF
- | 19 | TRBJ1-2 | TRBV27 | TRBD1 | TGTGCCAGCAGTTTCCAACAAACCGGGACAGGGGTTTTTAACTATGGCTACACCTTC | CASSFQQTGTGVFNYGYTF
- | 13 | TRBJ1-1 | TRBV7-8 | - | TGTGCCAGCAGCTTAGGGGCAGGCACTGAAGCTTTCTTT | CASSLGAGTEAFF
- | 15 | TRBJ2-3 | TRBV25-1 | - | TGTGCCAGCAGCGACAGATTTTCGGGTACAGATACGCAGTATTTT | CASSDRFSGTDTQYF